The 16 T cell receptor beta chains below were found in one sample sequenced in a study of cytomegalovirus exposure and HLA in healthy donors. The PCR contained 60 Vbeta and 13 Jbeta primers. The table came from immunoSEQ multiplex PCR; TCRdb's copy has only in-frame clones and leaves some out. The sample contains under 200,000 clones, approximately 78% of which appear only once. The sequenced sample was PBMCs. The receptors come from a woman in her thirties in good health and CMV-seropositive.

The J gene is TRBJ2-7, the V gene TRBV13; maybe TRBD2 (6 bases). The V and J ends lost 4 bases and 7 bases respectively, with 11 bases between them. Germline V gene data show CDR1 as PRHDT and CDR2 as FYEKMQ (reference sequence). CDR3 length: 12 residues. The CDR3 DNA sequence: TGTGCCAGCAGCTCCGACCGGGGGGAGCAGTACTTC. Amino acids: CASSSDRGEQYF. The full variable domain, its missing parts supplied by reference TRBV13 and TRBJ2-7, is AAGVIQSPRHLIKEKRETATLKCYPIPRHDTVYWYQQGPGQDPQFLISFYEKMQSDKGSIPDRFSAQQFSDYHSELNMSSLELGDSALYFCASSSDRGEQYFGPGTRLTVT.

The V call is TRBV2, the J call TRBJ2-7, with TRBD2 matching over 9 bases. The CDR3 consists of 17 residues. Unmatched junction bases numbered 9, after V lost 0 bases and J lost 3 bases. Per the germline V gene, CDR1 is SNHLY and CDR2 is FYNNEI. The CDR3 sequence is CASSEATLAGVDYEQYF. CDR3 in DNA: TGTGCCAGCAGTGAAGCCACGTTAGCGGGAGTAGACTACGAGCAGTACTTC. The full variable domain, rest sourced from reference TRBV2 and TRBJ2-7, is EPEVTQTPSHQVTQMGQEVILRCVPISNHLYFYWYRQILGQKVEFLVSFYNNEISEKSEIFDDQFSVERPDGSNFTLKIRSTKLEDSAMYFCASSEATLAGVDYEQYFGPGTRLTVT.

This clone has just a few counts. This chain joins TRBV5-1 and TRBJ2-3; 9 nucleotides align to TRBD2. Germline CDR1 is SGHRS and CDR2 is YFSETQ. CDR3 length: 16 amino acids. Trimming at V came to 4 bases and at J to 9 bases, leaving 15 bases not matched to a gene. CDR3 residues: CASSLGAGGPTGTQYF. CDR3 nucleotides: TGCGCCAGCAGCCTGGGGGCGGGGGGGCCGACAGGAACGCAGTATTTT.

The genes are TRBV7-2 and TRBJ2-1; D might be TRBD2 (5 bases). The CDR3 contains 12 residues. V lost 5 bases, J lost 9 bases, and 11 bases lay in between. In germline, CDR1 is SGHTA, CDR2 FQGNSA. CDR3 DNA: TGTGCCAGCAGCCCCCTCGAGGGTGAGCAGTTCTTC. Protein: CASSPLEGEQFF.

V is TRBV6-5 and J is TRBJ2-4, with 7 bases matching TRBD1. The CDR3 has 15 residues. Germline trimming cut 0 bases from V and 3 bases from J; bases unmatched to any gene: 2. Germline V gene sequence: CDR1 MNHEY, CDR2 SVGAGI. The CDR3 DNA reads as TGTGCCAGCAGTTACTCACAGGGGAACAAAAACATTCAGTACTTC. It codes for CASSYSQGNKNIQYF.

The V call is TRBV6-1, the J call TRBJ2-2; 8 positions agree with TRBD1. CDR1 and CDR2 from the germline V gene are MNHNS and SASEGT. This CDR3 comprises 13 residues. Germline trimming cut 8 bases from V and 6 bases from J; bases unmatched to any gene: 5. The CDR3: CASRTGRSGELFF. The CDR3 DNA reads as TGTGCCAGCCGGACAGGGAGATCCGGGGAGCTGTTTTTT.

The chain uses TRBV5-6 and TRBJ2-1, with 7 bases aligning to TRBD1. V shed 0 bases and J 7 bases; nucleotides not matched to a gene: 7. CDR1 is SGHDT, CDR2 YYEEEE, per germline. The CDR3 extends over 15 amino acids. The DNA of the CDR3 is TGTGCCAGCAGCTTGGCCATTAGGGGGCGGAATGAGCAGTTCTTC. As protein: CASSLAIRGRNEQFF.

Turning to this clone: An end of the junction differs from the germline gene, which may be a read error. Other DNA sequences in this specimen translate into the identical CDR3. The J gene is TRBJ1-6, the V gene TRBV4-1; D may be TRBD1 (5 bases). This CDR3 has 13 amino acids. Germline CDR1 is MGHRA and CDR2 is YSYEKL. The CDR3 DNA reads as TGCGCCAGCAGCCTGACAGATAATTCCCCCCTCCACTTT. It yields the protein CASSLTDNSPLHF.

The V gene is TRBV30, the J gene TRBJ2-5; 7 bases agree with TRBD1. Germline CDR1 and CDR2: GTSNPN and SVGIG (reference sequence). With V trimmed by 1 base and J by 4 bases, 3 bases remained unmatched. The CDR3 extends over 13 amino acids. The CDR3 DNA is TGTGCCTGGAGTGGGGGACAGTTAGAGACCCAGTACTTC. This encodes CAWSGGQLETQYF.

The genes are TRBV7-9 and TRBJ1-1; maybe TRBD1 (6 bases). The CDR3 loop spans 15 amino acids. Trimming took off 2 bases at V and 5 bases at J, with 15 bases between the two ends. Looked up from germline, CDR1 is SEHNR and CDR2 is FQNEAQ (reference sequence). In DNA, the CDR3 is TGTGCCAGCAGCTTATTCACAGGGTCGGAAACTGAAGCTTTCTTT. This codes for CASSLFTGSETEAFF.

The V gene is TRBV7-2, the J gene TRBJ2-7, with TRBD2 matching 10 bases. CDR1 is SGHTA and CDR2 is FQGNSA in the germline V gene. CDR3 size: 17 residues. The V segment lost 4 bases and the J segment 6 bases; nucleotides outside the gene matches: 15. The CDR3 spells CASSSKKPGTSVREQYF. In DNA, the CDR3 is TGTGCCAGCAGCTCAAAGAAACCCGGGACTAGCGTCCGCGAGCAGTACTTC.

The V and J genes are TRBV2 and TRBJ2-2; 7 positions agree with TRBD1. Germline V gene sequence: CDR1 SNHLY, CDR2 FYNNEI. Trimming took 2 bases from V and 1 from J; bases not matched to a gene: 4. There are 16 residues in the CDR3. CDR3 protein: CASSELGGWNTGELFF. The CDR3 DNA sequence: TGTGCCAGCAGTGAACTAGGGGGCTGGAACACCGGGGAGCTGTTTTTT.

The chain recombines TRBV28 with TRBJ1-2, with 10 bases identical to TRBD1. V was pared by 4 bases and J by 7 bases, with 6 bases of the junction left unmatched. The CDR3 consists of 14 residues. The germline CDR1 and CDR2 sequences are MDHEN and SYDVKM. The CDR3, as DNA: TGTGCCAGCAGTTCCGGGACAGGGGAATTTGGCTACACCTTC. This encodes CASSSGTGEFGYTF.

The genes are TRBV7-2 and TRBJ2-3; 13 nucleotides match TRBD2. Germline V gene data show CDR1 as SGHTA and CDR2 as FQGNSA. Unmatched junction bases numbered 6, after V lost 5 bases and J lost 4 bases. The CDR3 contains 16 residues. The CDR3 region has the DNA TGTGCCAGCAGCCCCGGACTAGCGGGAGACCCAGATACGCAGTATTTT. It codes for CASSPGLAGDPDTQYF.

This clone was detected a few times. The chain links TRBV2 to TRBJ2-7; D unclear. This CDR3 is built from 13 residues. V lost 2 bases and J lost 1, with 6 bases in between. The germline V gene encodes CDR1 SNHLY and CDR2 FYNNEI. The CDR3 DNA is TGTGCCAGCAGTGAACAGATTTCCTACGAGCAGTACTTC. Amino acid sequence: CASSEQISYEQYF.

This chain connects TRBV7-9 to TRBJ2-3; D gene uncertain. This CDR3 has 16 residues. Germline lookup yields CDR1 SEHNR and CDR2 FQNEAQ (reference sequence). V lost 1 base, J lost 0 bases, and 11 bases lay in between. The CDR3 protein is CASSLGASDSTDTQYF. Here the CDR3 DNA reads TGTGCCAGCAGCTTAGGGGCATCGGATAGCACAGATACGCAGTATTTT.